A selection of T cell receptor beta chains follows, all from one sample in a study of T cells expressing NK-cell markers. TCRdb reprocessed the 5' RACE reads, keeping one entry per CDR3 protein, no DNA. The ten top clones account for less than 11%, within a sample of 6,500 to 10,000 distinct CDR3 sequences. Sequenced: blood T cells: a sorted CD56 or NKG2C T cell subset, CD4+ or CD8+ T cells, or bulk PBMC T cells (not recorded which). All receptors derive from a man aged 18 to 29 in good health. CDR3s include the opening cysteine and the closing phenylalanine or tryptophan. Size values are once, few and many counts, or a class for expanded clones, and some rows have none.

CASSEPTVHEQFF	13	TRBV5-1	medium-sized	TRBJ2-1
CASSLQPSGANVLTF	15	TRBV19	NA	TRBJ2-6
CASSPDRLYQPQHF	14	TRBV28	NA	TRBJ1-5
CSVETGTSYEQYF	13	TRBV29-1	NA	TRBJ2-7
CASSSDSSSYNEQFF	15	TRBV7-2	NA	TRBJ2-1
CASSEFSEAFF	11	TRBV2	medium-sized	TRBJ1-1
CASSLWLAGGNWHNEQFF	18	TRBV7-9	medium-sized	TRBJ2-1
CSGRRGNEQFF	11	TRBV29-1	medium-sized	TRBJ2-1
CASSKEATFSTDTQYF	16	TRBV21-1	NA	TRBJ2-3
CASSQDFISLTDTQYF	16	TRBV4-3	NA	TRBJ2-3
CASSFYCYGYTF	12	TRBV12-3/TRBV12-4	NA	TRBJ1-2
CASSGGLAGNSYEQYF	16	TRBV5-1	medium-sized	TRBJ2-7
CASRTSGRYEQYF	13	TRBV28	NA	TRBJ2-7
CASSLHGDDSQYF	13	TRBV7-3	medium-sized	TRBJ2-5
CASSVYPDTQYF	12	TRBV27	NA	TRBJ2-3
CATSRADRQSYNEQFF	16	TRBV15	medium-sized	TRBJ2-1
CASLPPGRARNEQFF	15	TRBV28	NA	TRBJ2-1
CASSLRTGLQIHEQYF	16	TRBV7-2	medium-sized	TRBJ2-7
CASSQGTGGRQPQHF	15	TRBV3-1	NA	TRBJ1-5
CASSDPRGINIQYF	14	TRBV11-2	medium-sized	TRBJ2-4
CAWSTDYDEQFF	12	TRBV30	NA	TRBJ2-1
CASSITQGYYNEQFF	15	TRBV7-9	medium-sized	TRBJ2-1
CASSLTGLNTEAFF	14	TRBV7-9	NA	TRBJ1-1
CASSLSRRQGARITDTQYF	19	TRBV28	NA	TRBJ2-3
CASSADQTTYNEQFF	15	TRBV9	NA	TRBJ2-1
CSASSVAGEVWTQYF	15	TRBV20-1	NA	TRBJ2-5
CASRAGTGTYEQYF	14	TRBV5-1	medium-sized	TRBJ2-7
CATSSSGDNRDTQYF	15	TRBV15	NA	TRBJ2-3
CASSFGPNTGELFFF	15	TRBV7-8	NA	TRBJ2-2
CASSLQGHKETQYF	14	TRBV5-1	medium-sized	TRBJ2-5
CASRQGEVYEQYF	13	TRBV5-1	NA	TRBJ2-7
CASSSIGPGHLSYEQYF	17	TRBV3-1	NA	TRBJ2-7
CASSYYPLYEQYF	13	TRBV27	NA	TRBJ2-7
CSARDPRLGNTGELFF	16	TRBV20-1	medium-sized	TRBJ2-2
CSVADTGETQYF	12	TRBV29-1	medium-sized	TRBJ2-5
CSAPDVGSEQFF	12	TRBV20-1	medium-sized	TRBJ2-1
CASSNRQGAGTGELFF	16	TRBV2	NA	TRBJ2-2
CASSNRDRPHEKLFF	15	TRBV6-5	NA	TRBJ1-4
CASSEAGLVPPNEQFF	16	TRBV27	NA	TRBJ2-1
CASSRDLNTGELFF	14	TRBV12-3/TRBV12-4	NA	TRBJ2-2